This T cell receptor beta chain was found in a study of T cell repertoires in cytomegalovirus infection (dated by TCRdb to the late 2010s). Regarding the study in general: Alongside well-studied HLA-B-restricted epitopes, the peptide stimulations were aimed at recently identified HLA-C-restricted CMV epitopes, whose presentation resists viral immunomodulation. The HLA type of each donor mattered for the analysis, because public TCR beta signatures pointed to carriage of CMV infection along with the matching HLA type.

CDR1 is given as SEHNR and CDR2 as FQNEAQ, both from the germline V gene (reference sequence). From cysteine to phenylalanine, the CDR3 is 15 amino acids long. Only CDR3 DNA is held: 45 bases, read in frame from base 1. Trimming accounts for 0 bases at V and 3 bases at J, while the number of junction bases matched to no gene is 2. What this sample's treatment or condition label stands for: in vitro stimulation with specific CMV peptide epitopes to enrich CMV-specific T cells. Instrument used: Illumina HiSeq 1500. TCRdb reprocessed the public reads (quality trimming at Q25 with fastp, clone calling with MiXCR) and kept in-frame beta chains. Every distinct CDR3 protein forms one entry, paired with its most common genes and DNA. In all, the sample holds roughly 920,000 distinct CDR3 sequences, and approximately 31% of those were seen once. The ten largest clonotypes hold 10% to 15% of the sample. Results and caveats for the whole study, not just this receptor: In both this cohort and an independent cohort of approximately 350 donors, the cumulative frequency of public TCR beta family members distinguished carriers of CMV infection plus the relevant HLA type. In the ex vivo response, HLA-C-restricted CMV-specific TCR beta clonotypes were dominant, and in two of eight donors the single most frequent clonotype came from this HLA-C-restricted group.

With regard to this clonotype: Its recognized antigen is unknown. It has no much larger one-base neighbor in the sample; base qualities were not kept.

This receptor was taken from a human donor in good health (CMV status not recorded). Some clones in this sample may be carry-over from other donors' samples. The chain joins TRBV7-9 to TRBJ1-5, with 7 central nucleotides matching TRBD1. Sequenced material: cultured CD8+ T cells from PBMCs, taken from culture after CMV antigen stimulation. This receptor carries the CDR3 CASSLAGQVNQPQHF. Read as DNA, the sequence is TGTGCCAGCAGCTTAGCAGGACAGGTCAATCAGCCCCAGCATTTT.